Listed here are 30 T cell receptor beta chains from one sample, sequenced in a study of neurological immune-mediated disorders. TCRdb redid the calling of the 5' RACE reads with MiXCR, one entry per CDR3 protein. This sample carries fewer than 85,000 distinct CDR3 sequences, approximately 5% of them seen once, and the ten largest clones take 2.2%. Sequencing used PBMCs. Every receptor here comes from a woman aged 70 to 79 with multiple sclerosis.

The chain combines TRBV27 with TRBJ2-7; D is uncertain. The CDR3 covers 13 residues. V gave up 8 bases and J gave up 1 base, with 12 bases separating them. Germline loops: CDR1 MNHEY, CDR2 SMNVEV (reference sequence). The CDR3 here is CASAQRNSYEQYF. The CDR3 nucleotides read TGTGCCAGCGCTCAGAGAAATTCCTACGAGCAGTACTTC.

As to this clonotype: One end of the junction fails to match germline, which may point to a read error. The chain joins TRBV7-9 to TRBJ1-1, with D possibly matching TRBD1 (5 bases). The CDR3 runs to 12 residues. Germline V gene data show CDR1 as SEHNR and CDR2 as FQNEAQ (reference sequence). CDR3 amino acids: CASGLTGAEAFF. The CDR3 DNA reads TGTGCCAGCGGCTTGACGGGGGCTGAAGCTTTCTTT.

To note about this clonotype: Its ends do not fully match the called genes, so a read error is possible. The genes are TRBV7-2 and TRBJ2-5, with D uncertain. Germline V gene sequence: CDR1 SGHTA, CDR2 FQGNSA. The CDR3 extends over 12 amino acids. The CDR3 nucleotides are TGTGCCAGCAGCTCCGCGGTGGAGAACCAGTACTTC. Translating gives CASSSAVENQYF.

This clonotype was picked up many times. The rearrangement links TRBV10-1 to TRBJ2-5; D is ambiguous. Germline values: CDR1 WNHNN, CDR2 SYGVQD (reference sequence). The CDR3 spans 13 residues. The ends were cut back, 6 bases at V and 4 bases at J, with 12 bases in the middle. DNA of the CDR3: TGCGCCAGCAGAGAGGACCTGGGAGAGACCCAGTACTTC. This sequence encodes CASREDLGETQYF.

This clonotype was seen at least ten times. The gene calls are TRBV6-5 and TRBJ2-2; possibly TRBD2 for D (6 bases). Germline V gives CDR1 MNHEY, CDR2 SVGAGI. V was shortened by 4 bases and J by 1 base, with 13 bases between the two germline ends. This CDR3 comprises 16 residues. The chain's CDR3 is CASSSMWGVNTGELFF. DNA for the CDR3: TGTGCCAGCAGTTCTATGTGGGGGGTGAACACCGGGGAGCTGTTTTTT.

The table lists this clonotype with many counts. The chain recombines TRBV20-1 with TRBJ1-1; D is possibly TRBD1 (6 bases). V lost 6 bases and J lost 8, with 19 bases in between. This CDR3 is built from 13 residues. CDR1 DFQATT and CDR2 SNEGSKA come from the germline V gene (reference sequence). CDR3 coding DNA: TGCAGTGCCATAGGGGGAGGGCTCATCGAAGCTTTCTTT. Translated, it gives CSAIGGGLIEAFF.

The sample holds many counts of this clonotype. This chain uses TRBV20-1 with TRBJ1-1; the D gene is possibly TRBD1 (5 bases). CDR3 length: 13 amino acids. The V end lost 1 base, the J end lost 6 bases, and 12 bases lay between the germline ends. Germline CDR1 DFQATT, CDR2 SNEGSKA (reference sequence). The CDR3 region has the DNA TGCAGTGCTAGAGTTAGGGGTGCCGCTGAAGCTTTCTTT. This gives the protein CSARVRGAAEAFF.

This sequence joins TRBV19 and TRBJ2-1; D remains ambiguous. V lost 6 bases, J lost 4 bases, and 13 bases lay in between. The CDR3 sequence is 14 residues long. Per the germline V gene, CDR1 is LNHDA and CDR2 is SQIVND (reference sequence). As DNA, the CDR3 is TGTGCCAGTAGGCCGGCCCTGGGTTACAATGAGCAGTTCTTC. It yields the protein CASRPALGYNEQFF.

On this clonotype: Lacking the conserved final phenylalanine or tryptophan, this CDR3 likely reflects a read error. The CDR3 loop reads CSARDTYEQYI. The CDR3 DNA is TGCAGTGCTAGAGACACCTACGAGCAGTACATC. J is TRBJ2-7 and V is TRBV20-1; D uncertain. Trimming shortened V by 0 bases and J by 2 bases, and 2 bases separated the two germline ends. The CDR3 runs 11 residues. CDR1 and CDR2 (germline): DFQATT, SNEGSKA (reference sequence).

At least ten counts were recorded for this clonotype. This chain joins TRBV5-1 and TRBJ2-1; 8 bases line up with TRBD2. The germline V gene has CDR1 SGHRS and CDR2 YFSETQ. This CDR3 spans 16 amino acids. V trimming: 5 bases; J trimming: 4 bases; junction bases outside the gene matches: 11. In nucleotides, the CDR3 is TGCGCCAGCAGGGAAAGTGGGGTAGCGGGATACAATGAGCAGTTCTTC. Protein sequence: CASRESGVAGYNEQFF.

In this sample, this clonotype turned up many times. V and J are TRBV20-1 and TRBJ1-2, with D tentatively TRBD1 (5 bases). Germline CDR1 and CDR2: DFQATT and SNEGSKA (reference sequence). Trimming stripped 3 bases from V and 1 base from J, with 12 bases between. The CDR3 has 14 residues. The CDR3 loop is CSARGGNNNYGYTF. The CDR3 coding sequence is TGCAGTGCTAGGGGGGGGAATAATAACTATGGCTACACCTTC.

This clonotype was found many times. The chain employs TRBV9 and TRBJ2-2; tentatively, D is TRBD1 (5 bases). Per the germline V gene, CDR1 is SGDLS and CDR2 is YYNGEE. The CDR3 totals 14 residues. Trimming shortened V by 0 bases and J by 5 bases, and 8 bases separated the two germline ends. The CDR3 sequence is CASSVDPGTGELFF. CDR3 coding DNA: TGTGCCAGCAGCGTAGATCCAGGGACCGGGGAGCTGTTTTTT.

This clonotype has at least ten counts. The CDR3 coding sequence is TGTGCCAGCAGCCGGGACCAACAAGAGACCCAGTACTTC. Amino acids: CASSRDQQETQYF. J is TRBJ2-5 and V is TRBV7-2; TRBD1 or TRBD2 may be the D gene (5 bases each). The germline V gene has CDR1 SGHTA and CDR2 FQGNSA. Trimming left V 5 bases short and J 2 bases short, with 9 bases between. This CDR3 has 13 residues.

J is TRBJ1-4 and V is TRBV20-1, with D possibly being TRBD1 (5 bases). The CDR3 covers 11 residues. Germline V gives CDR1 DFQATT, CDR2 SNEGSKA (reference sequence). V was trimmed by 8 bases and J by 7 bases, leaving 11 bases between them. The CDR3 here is CSSGGAEKLFF. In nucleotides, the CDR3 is TGCAGTTCCGGCGGGGCTGAAAAACTGTTTTTT.

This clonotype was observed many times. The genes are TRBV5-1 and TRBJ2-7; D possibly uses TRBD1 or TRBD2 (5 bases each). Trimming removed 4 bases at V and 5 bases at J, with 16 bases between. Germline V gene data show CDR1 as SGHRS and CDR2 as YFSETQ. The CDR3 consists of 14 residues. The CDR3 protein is CASSPDRGSDEQYF. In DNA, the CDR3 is TGCGCCAGCAGCCCGGACCGGGGCTCGGACGAGCAGTACTTC.

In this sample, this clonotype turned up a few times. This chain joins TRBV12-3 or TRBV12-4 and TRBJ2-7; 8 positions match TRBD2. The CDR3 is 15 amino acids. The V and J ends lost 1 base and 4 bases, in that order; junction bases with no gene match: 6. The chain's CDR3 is CASSLGVAGTYEQYF. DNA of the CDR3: TGTGCCAGCAGTTTAGGGGTAGCGGGAACATACGAGCAGTACTTC.

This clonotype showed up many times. For the CDR3, the DNA is TGTGCCAGCAAGGCCTCACACACCGGGGAGCTGTTTTTT. Translated, it gives CASKASHTGELFF. This chain connects TRBV2 to TRBJ2-2, with unresolved D. The CDR3 extends over 13 amino acids. CDR1 and CDR2 (germline): SNHLY, FYNNEI. The V and J ends lost 7 bases and 3 bases respectively, with 9 bases between them.

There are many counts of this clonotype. In DNA, the CDR3 is TGTGCCATCAGTGCGAGGCTAAATGAAAAACTGTTTTTT. It specifies CAISARLNEKLFF. V usage is TRBV10-3 and J usage is TRBJ1-4, with D uncertain. Germline V gives CDR1 ENHRY, CDR2 SYGVKD. V shed 4 bases and J shed 5 bases, with 8 bases lying between them. The CDR3 loop spans 13 amino acids.

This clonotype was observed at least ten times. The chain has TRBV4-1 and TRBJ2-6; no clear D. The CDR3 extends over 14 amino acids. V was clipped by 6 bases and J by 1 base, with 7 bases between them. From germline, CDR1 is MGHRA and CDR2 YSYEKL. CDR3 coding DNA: TGCGCCAGCAGTTACACGTCTGGGGCCAACGTCCTGACTTTC. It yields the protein CASSYTSGANVLTF.

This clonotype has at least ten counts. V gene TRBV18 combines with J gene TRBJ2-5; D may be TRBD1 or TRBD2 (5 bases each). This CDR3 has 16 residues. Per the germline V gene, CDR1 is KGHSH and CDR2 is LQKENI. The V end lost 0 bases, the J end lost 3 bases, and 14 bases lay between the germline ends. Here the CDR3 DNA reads TGTGCCAGCTCACCACCGAACAGGCCGAGGGAAGAGACCCAGTACTTC. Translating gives CASSPPNRPREETQYF.

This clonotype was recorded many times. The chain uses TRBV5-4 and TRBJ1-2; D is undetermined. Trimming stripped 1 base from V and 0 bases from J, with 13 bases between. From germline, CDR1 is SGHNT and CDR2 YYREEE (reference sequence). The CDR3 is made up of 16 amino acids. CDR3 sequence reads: CASSLSMTGSNYGYTF. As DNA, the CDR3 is TGTGCCAGCAGCTTGTCAATGACGGGTTCTAACTATGGCTACACCTTC.

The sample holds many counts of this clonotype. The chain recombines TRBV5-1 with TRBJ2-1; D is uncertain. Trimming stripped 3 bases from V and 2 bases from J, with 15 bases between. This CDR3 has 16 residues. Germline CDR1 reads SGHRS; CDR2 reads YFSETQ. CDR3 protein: CASSSTRRTAYNEQFF. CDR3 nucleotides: TGCGCCAGCAGCTCCACCAGACGAACTGCCTACAATGAGCAGTTCTTC.

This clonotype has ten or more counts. The CDR3 sequence is CASSELSTSSYEQYF. DNA of the CDR3: TGTGCCAGCAGTGAGCTGTCCACCAGCTCCTACGAGCAGTACTTC. The V and J genes are TRBV2 and TRBJ2-7; D unresolved. The CDR3 covers 15 residues. Trimming pared 3 bases from V and 0 bases from J, leaving 12 bases between. The germline V gene has CDR1 SNHLY and CDR2 FYNNEI.

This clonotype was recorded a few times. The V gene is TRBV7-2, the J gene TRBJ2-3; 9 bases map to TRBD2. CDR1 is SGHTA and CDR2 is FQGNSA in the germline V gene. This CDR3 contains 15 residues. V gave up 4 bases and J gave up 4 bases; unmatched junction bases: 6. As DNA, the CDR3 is TGTGCCAGCAGCTGGAATAGCGGGAGCGCAGATACGCAGTATTTT. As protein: CASSWNSGSADTQYF.

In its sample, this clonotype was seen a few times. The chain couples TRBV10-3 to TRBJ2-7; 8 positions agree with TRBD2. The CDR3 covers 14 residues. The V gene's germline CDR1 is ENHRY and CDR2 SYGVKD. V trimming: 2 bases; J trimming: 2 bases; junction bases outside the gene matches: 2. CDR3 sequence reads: CAISENSGTYEQYF. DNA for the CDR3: TGTGCCATCAGTGAGAATAGCGGGACCTACGAGCAGTACTTC.

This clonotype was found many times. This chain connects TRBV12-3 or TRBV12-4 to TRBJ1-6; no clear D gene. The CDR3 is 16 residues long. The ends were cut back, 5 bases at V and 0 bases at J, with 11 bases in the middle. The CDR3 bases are TGTGCCAGCAGTCAGCCCAAGAGCTCCTATAATTCACCCCTCCACTTT. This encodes CASSQPKSSYNSPLHF.

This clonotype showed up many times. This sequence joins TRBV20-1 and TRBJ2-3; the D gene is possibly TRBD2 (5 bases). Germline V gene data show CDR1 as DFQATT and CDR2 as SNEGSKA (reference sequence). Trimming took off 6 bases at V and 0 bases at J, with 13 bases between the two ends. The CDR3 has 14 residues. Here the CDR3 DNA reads TGCAGTGCAAAGAGGGATGAGAGCACAGATACGCAGTATTTT. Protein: CSAKRDESTDTQYF.

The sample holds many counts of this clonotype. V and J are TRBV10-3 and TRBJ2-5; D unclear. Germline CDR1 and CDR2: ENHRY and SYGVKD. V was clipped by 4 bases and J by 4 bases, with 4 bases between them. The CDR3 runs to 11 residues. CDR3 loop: CAISGGETQYF. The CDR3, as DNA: TGTGCCATCAGTGGAGGAGAGACCCAGTACTTC.

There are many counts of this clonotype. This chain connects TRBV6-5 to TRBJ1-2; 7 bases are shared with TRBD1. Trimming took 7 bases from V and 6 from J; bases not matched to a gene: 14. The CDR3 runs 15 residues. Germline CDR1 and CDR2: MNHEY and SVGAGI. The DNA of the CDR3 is TGTGCCAGCACAGGAACCAGGGGCAGGGGGGATGGCTACACCTTC. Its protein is CASTGTRGRGDGYTF.

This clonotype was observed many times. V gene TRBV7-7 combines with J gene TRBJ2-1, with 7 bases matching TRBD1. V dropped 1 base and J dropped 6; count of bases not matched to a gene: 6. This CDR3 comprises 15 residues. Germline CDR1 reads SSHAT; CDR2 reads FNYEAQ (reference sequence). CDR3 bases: TGTGCCAGCAGCTTAGATGGGACAGCCGCCAATGAGCAGTTCTTC. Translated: CASSLDGTAANEQFF. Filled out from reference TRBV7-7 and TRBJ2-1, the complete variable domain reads GAGVSQSPRYKVTKRGQDVTLRCDPISSHATLYWYQQALGQGPEFLTYFNYEAQPDKSGLPSDRFSAERPEGSISTLTIQRTEQRDSAMYRCASSLDGTAANEQFFGPGTRLTVL.